This TCR beta chain was sequenced in a study of T cells after yellow fever vaccination. Overall study context: In the case of low-cell-number fractions, SMART-Seq v4 Ultra Low Input was used for preparation.

In its sample, this clonotype was seen a few times. The antigen remains unidentified. By 5'RACE template switching, TCR cDNA was produced, with a universal primer site and UMIs added in the process. Via MiXCR, TCRdb re-called the 5' RACE reads, giving one row per CDR3 protein. The sample has about 580,000 distinct CDR3 sequences; about a sixth are singletons. General study points: Just a small share of clonotypes turned up in the CD4 compartment as well as the CD8 compartment. Reappearing after the booster were most of the clones from primary vaccination (less than 98% CD4, approximately 86% CD8).

The CDR3 covers 17 residues. Trimming pared 0 bases from V and 0 bases from J, leaving 14 bases between. Germline-derived CDR1 and CDR2 are SGHTA and FQGTGA. The sample was PBMCs, taken around 5 days after the first yellow fever vaccination. This chain joins TRBV7-3 and TRBJ1-1; D possibly corresponds to TRBD1 (5 bases). This receptor was identified in a man between 18 and 29 years old who received the YFV17D yellow fever vaccine. The CDR3 sequence is CASSLTPGPIMNTEAFF. CDR3 nucleotides: TGTGCCAGCAGCTTAACTCCGGGGCCAATCATGAACACTGAAGCTTTCTTT.